This T cell receptor beta chain was identified during a study of cytomegalovirus exposure and HLA in healthy donors. This clone was seen only once. Between the trimmed V and J ends, which lost 3 bases and 2 bases, there was a span of 8 bases. The CDR3 totals 13 residues. The germline V gene has CDR1 SGDLS and CDR2 YYNGEE. The PCR contained 60 Vbeta and 13 Jbeta primers. Method: immunoSEQ multiplex PCR; TCRdb's copy keeps in-frame clones and lacks some. The data contain 150,000 to 200,000 clones, roughly 77% of them singletons. The chain couples TRBV9 to TRBJ1-2, with a weak D call TRBD1 (6 bases). The clonotype originates from a man aged 50 to 59 in good health and CMV-seropositive. The sequenced material came from PBMCs. Written as DNA, the CDR3 is TGTGCCAGCAGCGAGGGGGGGAACTATGGCTACACCTTC. Residues: CASSEGGNYGYTF.